This is a list of T cell receptor beta chains from one sample in a study of T cells after posttransplantation cyclophosphamide. The protocol was immunoSEQ multiplex PCR, while the TCRdb copy is restricted to in-frame clones and leaves out a portion. This table has some 10,000 clones, approximately 80% appearing once. The material sequenced was PBMCs, taken roughly 2,000 days after a stem cell transplant with posttransplant cyclophosphamide. The source of these receptors is a female patient between 40 and 55 years old who received an allogeneic stem cell transplant from a related donor, was CMV-positive, and had no GVHD. The graft donor may be the source of some T cells. Both conserved end residues are part of each CDR3. The order of the fields is clone size, V gene, D gene, J gene, CDR3 protein, CDR3 DNA. The D gene is left open where the match is weak. The size entry is marked missing in some rows and otherwise reads once, few, many or a size class.

clone size: NA; V gene: TRBV7-6; D gene: NA; J gene: TRBJ2-3; CDR3 protein: CASSPGVTDTQYF; CDR3 DNA: TGTGCCAGCAGCCCAGGGGTCACAGATACGCAGTATTTT
clone size: once; V gene: TRBV10-3; D gene: TRBD1; J gene: TRBJ1-1; CDR3 protein: CAISERGGNTEAFF; CDR3 DNA: TGTGCCATCAGTGAAAGAGGGGGCAACACTGAAGCTTTCTTT
clone size: once; V gene: TRBV5-1; D gene: TRBD2; J gene: TRBJ2-7; CDR3 protein: CASSSGLAGGRFYEQYF; CDR3 DNA: TGCGCCAGCAGCTCCGGACTAGCGGGGGGGCGATTTTACGAGCAGTACTTC
clone size: NA; V gene: TRBV19; D gene: NA; J gene: TRBJ1-2; CDR3 protein: CASSRRQTNYGYTF; CDR3 DNA: TGTGCCAGTAGCAGAAGACAGACTAACTATGGCTACACCTTC
clone size: NA; V gene: TRBV29-1; D gene: NA; J gene: TRBJ2-3; CDR3 protein: CSVKLSTDTQYF; CDR3 DNA: TGCAGCGTGAAACTGAGCACAGATACGCAGTATTTT
clone size: NA; V gene: TRBV7-2; D gene: NA; J gene: TRBJ1-4; CDR3 protein: CASRISVANEKLFF; CDR3 DNA: TGTGCCAGCAGGATATCGGTAGCTAATGAAAAACTGTTTTTT
clone size: NA; V gene: TRBV5-1; D gene: NA; J gene: TRBJ2-2; CDR3 protein: CASSLGDRNTGELFF; CDR3 DNA: TGCGCCAGCAGCTTGGGCGACAGGAACACCGGGGAGCTGTTTTTT
clone size: NA; V gene: TRBV9; D gene: NA; J gene: TRBJ2-3; CDR3 protein: CASSVGGTDTQYF; CDR3 DNA: TGTGCCAGCAGCGTAGGAGGCACAGATACGCAGTATTTT
clone size: NA; V gene: TRBV9; D gene: NA; J gene: TRBJ2-2; CDR3 protein: CASSAGGSNTGELFF; CDR3 DNA: TGTGCCAGCAGCGCAGGAGGGTCGAACACCGGGGAGCTGTTTTTT
clone size: NA; V gene: TRBV12-2; D gene: NA; J gene: TRBJ1-5; CDR3 protein: CASRMRVGLSQHF; CDR3 DNA: TGTGCAAGTCGCATGAGGGTTGGACTGTCCCAGCATTTT
clone size: few; V gene: TRBV28; D gene: TRBD1; J gene: TRBJ2-2; CDR3 protein: CASSLWALDRGPGELFF; CDR3 DNA: TGTGCCAGCAGTTTATGGGCCCTGGACAGGGGGCCCGGGGAGCTGTTTTTT
clone size: NA; V gene: TRBV21-1; D gene: NA; J gene: TRBJ1-3; CDR3 protein: CASSKDSRISGNTIYF; CDR3 DNA: TGTGCCAGCAGTAAGGACAGCCGGATATCTGGAAACACCATATATTTT
clone size: NA; V gene: TRBV27; D gene: NA; J gene: TRBJ1-2; CDR3 protein: CASRPMGRGDYGYTF; CDR3 DNA: TGTGCCAGCAGGCCCATGGGGCGAGGAGACTATGGCTACACCTTC
clone size: NA; V gene: TRBV6-6; D gene: TRBD2; J gene: TRBJ2-7; CDR3 protein: CASSYLASGGYEQYF; CDR3 DNA: TGTGCCAGCAGTTACTTAGCTAGCGGGGGCTACGAGCAGTACTTC
clone size: NA; V gene: TRBV10-3; D gene: NA; J gene: TRBJ2-7; CDR3 protein: CAISAFEKQYF; CDR3 DNA: TGTGCCATCAGTGCCTTCGAGAAGCAGTACTTC
clone size: NA; V gene: TRBV10-3; D gene: NA; J gene: TRBJ2-1; CDR3 protein: CAISDRDNRNEQFF; CDR3 DNA: TGTGCCATCAGTGACCGGGACAACAGGAATGAGCAGTTCTTC
clone size: NA; V gene: TRBV6-1; D gene: TRBD2; J gene: TRBJ2-7; CDR3 protein: CASSPGGKSEQYF; CDR3 DNA: TGTGCCAGCAGCCCGGGGGGGAAGAGCGAGCAGTACTTC
clone size: NA; V gene: TRBV5-5; D gene: TRBD1; J gene: TRBJ2-2; CDR3 protein: CASSWDRGAAGELFF; CDR3 DNA: TGTGCCAGCAGTTGGGACAGGGGAGCTGCCGGGGAGCTGTTTTTT
clone size: NA; V gene: TRBV2; D gene: NA; J gene: TRBJ2-7; CDR3 protein: CASREQGTYEQYF; CDR3 DNA: TGTGCCAGCAGAGAACAGGGAACCTACGAGCAGTACTTC
clone size: NA; V gene: TRBV7-9; D gene: NA; J gene: TRBJ2-1; CDR3 protein: CASSFQADSGNEQFF; CDR3 DNA: TGTGCCAGCAGCTTTCAAGCGGACTCGGGAAATGAGCAGTTCTTC
clone size: NA; V gene: TRBV6-1; D gene: NA; J gene: TRBJ1-1; CDR3 protein: CASTKQGGTEAFF; CDR3 DNA: TGTGCCAGCACGAAGCAGGGTGGAACTGAAGCTTTCTTT
clone size: NA; V gene: TRBV19; D gene: TRBD1; J gene: TRBJ1-3; CDR3 protein: CASRDRASGNTIYF; CDR3 DNA: TGTGCCAGTCGAGACAGGGCATCTGGAAACACCATATATTTT
clone size: NA; V gene: TRBV27; D gene: NA; J gene: TRBJ2-7; CDR3 protein: CASSLTRPGPYEQYF; CDR3 DNA: TGTGCCAGCAGTTTAACAAGACCTGGGCCCTACGAGCAGTACTTC
clone size: few; V gene: TRBV27; D gene: TRBD2; J gene: TRBJ2-7; CDR3 protein: CASSSRGGQYEQYF; CDR3 DNA: TGTGCCAGCAGTTCTAGGGGAGGGCAATACGAGCAGTACTTC
clone size: NA; V gene: TRBV4-1; D gene: TRBD2; J gene: TRBJ2-5; CDR3 protein: CASSQLAGGGETQYF; CDR3 DNA: TGCGCCAGCAGCCAACTAGCGGGGGGCGGGGAGACCCAGTACTTC
clone size: NA; V gene: TRBV7-6; D gene: NA; J gene: TRBJ2-5; CDR3 protein: CASTIEGGGKETQYF; CDR3 DNA: TGTGCCAGCACCATTGAAGGGGGGGGAAAGGAGACCCAGTACTTC
clone size: NA; V gene: TRBV4-1; D gene: TRBD1; J gene: TRBJ1-2; CDR3 protein: CASSKLVGQGYGYTF; CDR3 DNA: TGCGCCAGCAGCAAGTTAGTGGGACAGGGCTATGGCTACACCTTC
clone size: NA; V gene: TRBV11-2; D gene: NA; J gene: TRBJ2-7; CDR3 protein: CASSPSLGSGEQYF; CDR3 DNA: TGTGCCAGCAGCCCTAGCCTGGGGTCAGGCGAGCAGTACTTC
clone size: large; V gene: TRBV2; D gene: TRBD1; J gene: TRBJ2-2; CDR3 protein: CASRATGSVTGELFF; CDR3 DNA: TGTGCCAGCAGGGCGACAGGGTCGGTCACCGGGGAGCTGTTTTTT
clone size: NA; V gene: TRBV7-2; D gene: TRBD2; J gene: TRBJ2-2; CDR3 protein: CASSATSGGLNTGELFF; CDR3 DNA: TGTGCCAGCAGCGCAACTAGCGGGGGGCTGAACACCGGGGAGCTGTTTTTT
clone size: NA; V gene: TRBV5-1; D gene: NA; J gene: TRBJ1-4; CDR3 protein: CASSLRGTSNEKLFF; CDR3 DNA: TGCGCCAGCAGCTTGAGAGGGACTTCCAATGAAAAACTGTTTTTT
clone size: NA; V gene: TRBV10-3; D gene: TRBD1; J gene: TRBJ1-5; CDR3 protein: CAISESQGSNQPQHF; CDR3 DNA: TGTGCCATCAGTGAGTCACAGGGGAGCAATCAGCCCCAGCATTTT
clone size: NA; V gene: TRBV18; D gene: NA; J gene: TRBJ2-3; CDR3 protein: CASSPPTQRTDTQYF; CDR3 DNA: TGTGCCAGCTCACCCCCGACTCAGCGCACAGATACGCAGTATTTT
clone size: NA; V gene: TRBV2; D gene: TRBD1; J gene: TRBJ2-7; CDR3 protein: CASSFTGVREQYF; CDR3 DNA: TGTGCCAGCAGTTTCACAGGGGTCCGGGAGCAGTACTTC
clone size: NA; V gene: TRBV9; D gene: TRBD2; J gene: TRBJ2-7; CDR3 protein: CASSGGTSGGRTYEQYF; CDR3 DNA: TGTGCCAGCAGCGGTGGGACTAGCGGGGGAAGAACCTACGAGCAGTACTTC
clone size: NA; V gene: TRBV4-2; D gene: TRBD2; J gene: TRBJ2-2; CDR3 protein: CASSPRDSGGRGAGELFF; CDR3 DNA: TGTGCCAGCAGCCCCCGAGACAGCGGGGGAAGGGGTGCCGGGGAGCTGTTTTTT
clone size: NA; V gene: TRBV6-6; D gene: TRBD2; J gene: TRBJ2-5; CDR3 protein: CASRHGVAGYQETQYF; CDR3 DNA: TGTGCCAGCCGCCATGGGGTAGCGGGGTACCAAGAGACCCAGTACTTC
clone size: NA; V gene: TRBV5-1; D gene: NA; J gene: TRBJ2-5; CDR3 protein: CASGLLVGQETQYF; CDR3 DNA: TGCGCCAGCGGGCTCTTGGTAGGCCAAGAGACCCAGTACTTC
clone size: NA; V gene: TRBV7-2; D gene: NA; J gene: TRBJ2-7; CDR3 protein: CASSLRRGDSSYEQYF; CDR3 DNA: TGTGCCAGCAGCTTAAGGCGGGGGGACAGCTCCTACGAGCAGTACTTC
clone size: few; V gene: TRBV7-9; D gene: NA; J gene: TRBJ1-1; CDR3 protein: CASSLGGGPGTEAFF; CDR3 DNA: TGTGCCAGCAGCTTAGGTGGGGGCCCGGGGACTGAAGCTTTCTTT
clone size: NA; V gene: TRBV11-2; D gene: TRBD2; J gene: TRBJ2-5; CDR3 protein: CASSAYTSGGAQETQYF; CDR3 DNA: TGTGCCAGCAGCGCCTACACTAGCGGGGGGGCCCAAGAGACCCAGTACTTC
clone size: NA; V gene: TRBV25-1; D gene: TRBD2; J gene: TRBJ2-7; CDR3 protein: CASSKLAGPYEQYF; CDR3 DNA: TGTGCCAGCAGTAAACTAGCGGGGCCCTACGAGCAGTACTTC
clone size: few; V gene: TRBV6-4; D gene: NA; J gene: TRBJ2-2; CDR3 protein: CASGDRIGTGELFF; CDR3 DNA: TGTGCCAGCGGAGACCGAATCGGCACCGGGGAGCTGTTTTTT
clone size: once; V gene: TRBV6-5; D gene: TRBD2; J gene: TRBJ2-7; CDR3 protein: CASRRAGGNNEQYF; CDR3 DNA: TGTGCCAGCAGACGAGCGGGGGGCAACAACGAGCAGTACTTC
clone size: NA; V gene: TRBV19; D gene: TRBD1; J gene: TRBJ1-3; CDR3 protein: CASSPQTGAGNTIYF; CDR3 DNA: TGTGCCAGTAGTCCCCAGACAGGGGCCGGAAACACCATATATTTT
clone size: NA; V gene: TRBV5-1; D gene: TRBD2; J gene: TRBJ2-3; CDR3 protein: CASRKSGGHLTDTQYF; CDR3 DNA: TGCGCCAGCAGGAAAAGCGGGGGGCACCTCACAGATACGCAGTATTTT
clone size: NA; V gene: TRBV5-1; D gene: NA; J gene: TRBJ2-2; CDR3 protein: CASSLAVGDTGELFF; CDR3 DNA: TGCGCCAGCAGCTTAGCGGTTGGGGACACCGGGGAGCTGTTTTTT
clone size: NA; V gene: TRBV19; D gene: TRBD1; J gene: TRBJ1-1; CDR3 protein: CATYRTGNTEAFF; CDR3 DNA: TGTGCCACCTACCGGACAGGGAACACTGAAGCTTTCTTT
clone size: NA; V gene: TRBV9; D gene: TRBD1; J gene: TRBJ1-1; CDR3 protein: CASSVGQGGTEAFF; CDR3 DNA: TGTGCCAGCAGCGTAGGCCAGGGGGGCACTGAAGCTTTCTTT
clone size: NA; V gene: TRBV11-2; D gene: TRBD1; J gene: TRBJ2-5; CDR3 protein: CASSLGGQPEETQYF; CDR3 DNA: TGTGCCAGCAGCTTAGGGGGACAGCCAGAAGAGACCCAGTACTTC
clone size: NA; V gene: TRBV2; D gene: TRBD1; J gene: TRBJ2-2; CDR3 protein: CARGTGNTGELFF; CDR3 DNA: TGTGCCAGGGGGACAGGGAACACCGGGGAGCTGTTTTTT